These 29 T cell receptor beta chains came from one sample sequenced in a study of blood T cells in healthy people across ages. Through a sample-barcoded 5' primer and a J-beta primer mix, a second PCR was run for roughly 6 to 12 cycles. TCRdb re-called the 5' RACE reads with MiXCR, one entry per CDR3 protein. The sample consists of more than 1,400,000 distinct CDR3 sequences, 40% to 50% of them appearing once. Material for sequencing was blood. The origin of the receptors is a young woman in good health.

This clonotype occurred a few times. This sequence joins TRBV29-1 and TRBJ2-3; D possibly corresponds to TRBD2 (6 bases). The CDR3 totals 15 residues. Trimming removed 0 bases from V and 1 base from J, with 11 bases in between. The germline V gene has CDR1 SQVTM and CDR2 ANQGSEA. The chain's CDR3 is CSVEEGRGGTDTQYF. The CDR3 DNA reads TGCAGCGTTGAAGAGGGGCGGGGCGGCACAGATACGCAGTATTTT.

The rearrangement joins TRBV27 to TRBJ2-4, with a possible D match to TRBD2 (5 bases). The V gene lost 5 bases and the J gene lost 3 bases, with 14 bases spanning the gap. Germline V gene lookup returns CDR1 MNHEY and CDR2 SMNVEV (reference sequence). The CDR3 runs 15 residues. CDR3 amino acids: CASSPRGVGKNIQYF. DNA of the CDR3: TGTGCCAGCAGTCCTCGGGGAGTAGGCAAAAACATTCAGTACTTC.

The chain recombines TRBV5-1 with TRBJ1-2, with 10 nucleotides matching TRBD1. The length of the CDR3 is 16 residues. Germline assignment: CDR1 SGHRS and CDR2 YFSETQ. V shed 4 bases and J 3 bases; nucleotides not matched to a gene: 9. The CDR3: CASSPLGTGADYGYTF. The CDR3 DNA reads as TGCGCCAGCAGCCCCCTGGGGACAGGGGCCGACTATGGCTACACCTTC.

The V call is TRBV5-1, the J call TRBJ1-4; a weak D match, TRBD1 (6 bases). The CDR3 runs to 16 residues. Germline CDR1 is SGHRS and CDR2 is YFSETQ. V was pared by 3 bases and J by 7 bases, with 19 bases between. This chain's CDR3 is CASSSAPQGSGEKLFF. CDR3 nucleotide sequence: TGCGCCAGCAGCTCGGCCCCACAGGGCTCTGGTGAAAAACTGTTTTTT.

The V gene is TRBV7-9, the J gene TRBJ1-6, with 10 bases lining up with TRBD1. Losses at the gene ends were 5 bases for V and 9 bases for J; bases not matched to a gene: 4. Germline V CDR1 and CDR2: SEHNR, FQNEAQ (reference sequence). The CDR3 covers 14 residues. The CDR3 reads CASSPDRGRSPLHF. The CDR3 region has the DNA TGTGCCAGCAGCCCCGACAGGGGGCGTTCACCCCTCCACTTT.

The chain employs TRBV20-1 and TRBJ1-1, with no clear D. V was trimmed by 2 bases and J by 5 bases, leaving 12 bases between them. This CDR3 comprises 13 residues. Looked up from germline, CDR1 is DFQATT and CDR2 is SNEGSKA (reference sequence). The CDR3, as DNA: TGCAGTGCTAGAAACGCCGGCGGGACTGAAGCTTTCTTT. Translated, it gives CSARNAGGTEAFF.

CDR3: CASRGTTGYTF. The CDR3 DNA follows: TGTGCCAGCAGGGGGACCACCGGCTACACCTTC. The J gene is TRBJ1-2, the V gene TRBV6-6; TRBD1 might be the D (5 bases). The CDR3 loop spans 11 amino acids. Trimming removed 6 bases at V and 8 bases at J, with 10 bases between. Germline V gene sequence: CDR1 MNHNY, CDR2 SVGAGI (reference sequence).

A few counts support this clonotype. The V gene is TRBV3-1, the J gene TRBJ1-4, with D possibly matching TRBD1 (6 bases). V was pared by 0 bases and J by 0 bases, with 11 bases between. Germline V gives CDR1 LGHDT, CDR2 YNNKEL (reference sequence). The CDR3 is 17 amino acids. The CDR3 nucleotides read TGTGCCAGCAGCCAAGATGGTAGGGGGGCAACTAATGAAAAACTGTTTTTT. The encoded protein is CASSQDGRGATNEKLFF.

This chain uses TRBV29-1 with TRBJ2-7; 8 bases fit TRBD1. The CDR3 runs to 14 residues. The germline gives CDR1 SQVTM, CDR2 ANQGSEA. V lost 6 bases and J lost 1; bases outside the gene matches: 8. CDR3 nucleotide sequence: TGCAGCGTGGGAAATTACAGGGGGTCCTACGAGCAGTACTTC. This translates into CSVGNYRGSYEQYF.

The V gene is TRBV6-1, the J gene TRBJ1-2, with D unclear. CDR1 and CDR2 (germline): MNHNS, SASEGT. Trimming stripped 3 bases from V and 8 bases from J, with 13 bases between. This CDR3 is built from 13 residues. The CDR3 DNA reads TGTGCCAGCAGTGATAGGTCACCGATCGGCTACACCTTC. As protein: CASSDRSPIGYTF.

V and J are TRBV27 and TRBJ2-7; the D is unclear. The CDR3 length is 13 residues. The V gene lost 5 bases and the J gene lost 12 bases, with 20 bases spanning the gap. In germline, CDR1 is MNHEY, CDR2 SMNVEV (reference sequence). The CDR3 here is CASSVSGLQTRYF. CDR3 sequence (DNA): TGTGCCAGCAGTGTGTCTGGTCTGCAGACCCGGTACTTC.

This clonotype was counted only a few times. The chain links TRBV20-1 to TRBJ2-7; D is uncertain. The CDR3 totals 14 residues. Trimming stripped 3 bases from V and 0 bases from J, with 12 bases between. Per the germline V gene, CDR1 is DFQATT and CDR2 is SNEGSKA (reference sequence). The CDR3 spells CSARSTVLSYEQYF. The CDR3 region has the DNA TGCAGTGCTAGGTCGACGGTGCTCTCCTACGAGCAGTACTTC.

The chain employs TRBV20-1 and TRBJ1-2, with D unresolved. V shed 5 bases and J shed 5 bases, with 15 bases lying between them. CDR3 size: 13 residues. Germline-derived CDR1 and CDR2 are DFQATT and SNEGSKA (reference sequence). The CDR3, as DNA: TGCAGTGCTCCCCTTGGTCCGACGTATGGCTACACCTTC. It translates to CSAPLGPTYGYTF.

The chain carries TRBV5-1 and TRBJ2-3, with D possibly being TRBD1 or TRBD2 (6 bases each). The CDR3 has 16 amino acids. CDR1 and CDR2 from the germline V gene are SGHRS and YFSETQ. Between the trimmed V and J ends, which lost 4 bases and 6 bases, there was a span of 21 bases. The CDR3 sequence: CASSAQQGGGTDTQYF. The CDR3 DNA reads as TGCGCCAGCAGCGCGCAACAGGGAGGTGGAACGGATACGCAGTATTTT.

The chain uses TRBV10-3 and TRBJ1-3, with 7 bases lining up with TRBD1. The CDR3 has 13 amino acids. The V and J ends lost 6 bases and 7 bases, in that order; junction bases with no gene match: 6. Looked up from germline, CDR1 is ENHRY and CDR2 is SYGVKD. The CDR3 sequence: CAISRQGGNTIYF. DNA of the CDR3: TGTGCCATCAGCCGCCAGGGGGGGAACACCATATATTTT.

The rearrangement links TRBV7-9 to TRBJ1-5; 8 positions match TRBD1. This CDR3 contains 18 residues. Trimming took 1 base from V and 7 from J; bases not matched to a gene: 15. CDR1 SEHNR and CDR2 FQNEAQ come from the germline V gene (reference sequence). The CDR3 protein is CASSLGSAAAGGRQPQHF. CDR3 bases: TGTGCCAGCAGCTTAGGATCAGCAGCTGCAGGGGGCCGGCAGCCCCAGCATTTT.

This clonotype has just a few counts. The chain is built from TRBV29-1 and TRBJ2-1; 11 bases map to TRBD2. V trimming: 7 bases; J trimming: 3 bases; junction bases outside the gene matches: 8. This CDR3 comprises 15 residues. Per germline, CDR1 SQVTM and CDR2 ANQGSEA. The CDR3 here is CSAIPSGGNYNEQFF. CDR3 nucleotide sequence: TGCAGCGCCATTCCTAGCGGGGGGAACTACAATGAGCAGTTCTTC.

In this sample, this clonotype turned up many times. This sequence joins TRBV12-3 or TRBV12-4 and TRBJ2-1; D may be TRBD2 (5 bases). The assigned J gene may be wrong: the sequence end matches TRBJ2-7 better. The CDR3 sequence is 15 residues long. CDR3 DNA sequence: TGTGCCAGCAGTTTACCGGGGTCTCGCTACAATGAGCAGTACTTC. It translates to CASSLPGSRYNEQYF.

This clonotype was detected a few times. This chain uses TRBV20-1 with TRBJ2-3; tentatively, D is TRBD1 or TRBD2 (6 bases each). The CDR3 totals 15 residues. The V end was cut by 6 bases, the J end by 3 bases, with 19 bases between. Looked up from germline, CDR1 is DFQATT and CDR2 is SNEGSKA (reference sequence). CDR3 amino acids: CSATRGTPQTDTQYF. In DNA, the CDR3 is TGCAGTGCCACTAGGGGGACTCCTCAGACAGATACGCAGTATTTT.

This clonotype was seen a handful of times. CDR3 nucleotide sequence: TGCAGTGCTAGAGATCAGTGGTTGCAGGATACGCAGTATTTT. Its translation is CSARDQWLQDTQYF. V usage is TRBV20-1 and J usage is TRBJ2-3; D call uncertain. The ends were cut back, 0 bases at V and 6 bases at J, with 13 bases in the middle. CDR3 length: 14 amino acids. Germline CDR1 is DFQATT and CDR2 is SNEGSKA (reference sequence).

This clonotype showed up just a few times. The chain couples TRBV29-1 to TRBJ2-7; D might be TRBD2 (6 bases). The ends were cut back, 8 bases at V and 0 bases at J, with 14 bases in the middle. The CDR3 spans 13 residues. The germline gives CDR1 SQVTM, CDR2 ANQGSEA. The CDR3 loop reads CSIVSSDSYEQYF. The CDR3 coding sequence is TGCAGCATTGTTTCTAGCGACTCCTACGAGCAGTACTTC.

The chain combines TRBV5-1 with TRBJ1-2, with no clear D. Germline V gene lookup returns CDR1 SGHRS and CDR2 YFSETQ. Trimming took 4 bases from V and 6 from J, leaving 10 bases between them. The CDR3 has 12 residues. CDR3 protein: CASSPVSDGYTF. The CDR3 coding sequence is TGCGCCAGCAGCCCCGTTTCTGATGGCTACACCTTC.

The chain joins TRBV5-1 to TRBJ2-7, with 9 nucleotides matching TRBD1. After removal of 2 bases from V and 5 bases from J, the junction contained 17 bases not matched to a gene. The CDR3 has 18 amino acids. Germline CDR1 reads SGHRS; CDR2 reads YFSETQ. CDR3 protein: CASSFTLSGTGIVHEQYF. The DNA of the CDR3 is TGCGCCAGCAGCTTTACCCTTTCCGGGACAGGGATAGTCCACGAGCAGTACTTC.

The chain employs TRBV7-8 and TRBJ2-7; possibly TRBD2 for D (6 bases). Trimming stripped 3 bases from V and 3 bases from J, with 12 bases between. The V gene's germline CDR1 is SGHVS and CDR2 FQNEAQ. The CDR3 runs 14 residues. CDR3 amino acids: CASSLGLDVYEQYF. The CDR3 DNA reads TGTGCCAGCAGCTTGGGACTGGATGTCTACGAGCAGTACTTC.

This clonotype was found a few times. This chain links TRBV5-1 with TRBJ2-5; D is undetermined. CDR3 size: 14 residues. The V and J ends lost 2 bases and 5 bases respectively, with 13 bases between them. Germline CDR1 and CDR2: SGHRS and YFSETQ. The CDR3 protein is CASSLVGQSETQYF. CDR3 bases: TGCGCCAGCAGCTTAGTTGGCCAATCCGAGACCCAGTACTTC.

This clonotype was detected a few times. The chain couples TRBV18 to TRBJ2-5; D ambiguous. V lost 6 bases, J lost 4 bases, and 12 bases lay in between. The CDR3 runs to 13 residues. Germline CDR1 reads KGHSH; CDR2 reads LQKENI. As DNA, the CDR3 is TGTGCCAGCTCTATCCAAGGCGGAGAGACCCAGTACTTC. Its translation: CASSIQGGETQYF.

The chain employs TRBV2 and TRBJ2-7, with TRBD1 as a possible D gene (5 bases). Trimming cost V 0 bases and J 4 bases, with 16 bases left between them. This CDR3 is built from 16 residues. The germline V gene has CDR1 SNHLY and CDR2 FYNNEI. The DNA of the CDR3 is TGTGCCAGCAGTGAAGCGCTTGGTAGGGGCCAGTACGAGCAGTACTTC. Encoded protein: CASSEALGRGQYEQYF.

Details on this clonotype: A far larger clone is off by one base, so a read error is likely. This chain connects TRBV2 to TRBJ1-1; no firm D call. Per germline, CDR1 SNHLY and CDR2 FYNNEI. V shed 8 bases and J shed 1 base, with 5 bases lying between them. The CDR3 covers 11 residues. The CDR3 spells CASWGNTEAFF. The CDR3 DNA is TGTGCCAGCTGGGGGAACACTGAAGCTTTCTTT.

This clonotype has just a few counts. This chain uses TRBV6-6 with TRBJ2-7, with D perhaps being TRBD1 or TRBD2 (5 bases each). Germline V gives CDR1 MNHNY, CDR2 SVGAGI (reference sequence). This CDR3 spans 12 amino acids. V dropped 1 base and J dropped 5 bases, with 6 bases sitting between them. The CDR3 here is CASSYLGDEQYF. The CDR3 DNA sequence: TGTGCCAGCAGTTACTTGGGGGACGAGCAGTACTTC.